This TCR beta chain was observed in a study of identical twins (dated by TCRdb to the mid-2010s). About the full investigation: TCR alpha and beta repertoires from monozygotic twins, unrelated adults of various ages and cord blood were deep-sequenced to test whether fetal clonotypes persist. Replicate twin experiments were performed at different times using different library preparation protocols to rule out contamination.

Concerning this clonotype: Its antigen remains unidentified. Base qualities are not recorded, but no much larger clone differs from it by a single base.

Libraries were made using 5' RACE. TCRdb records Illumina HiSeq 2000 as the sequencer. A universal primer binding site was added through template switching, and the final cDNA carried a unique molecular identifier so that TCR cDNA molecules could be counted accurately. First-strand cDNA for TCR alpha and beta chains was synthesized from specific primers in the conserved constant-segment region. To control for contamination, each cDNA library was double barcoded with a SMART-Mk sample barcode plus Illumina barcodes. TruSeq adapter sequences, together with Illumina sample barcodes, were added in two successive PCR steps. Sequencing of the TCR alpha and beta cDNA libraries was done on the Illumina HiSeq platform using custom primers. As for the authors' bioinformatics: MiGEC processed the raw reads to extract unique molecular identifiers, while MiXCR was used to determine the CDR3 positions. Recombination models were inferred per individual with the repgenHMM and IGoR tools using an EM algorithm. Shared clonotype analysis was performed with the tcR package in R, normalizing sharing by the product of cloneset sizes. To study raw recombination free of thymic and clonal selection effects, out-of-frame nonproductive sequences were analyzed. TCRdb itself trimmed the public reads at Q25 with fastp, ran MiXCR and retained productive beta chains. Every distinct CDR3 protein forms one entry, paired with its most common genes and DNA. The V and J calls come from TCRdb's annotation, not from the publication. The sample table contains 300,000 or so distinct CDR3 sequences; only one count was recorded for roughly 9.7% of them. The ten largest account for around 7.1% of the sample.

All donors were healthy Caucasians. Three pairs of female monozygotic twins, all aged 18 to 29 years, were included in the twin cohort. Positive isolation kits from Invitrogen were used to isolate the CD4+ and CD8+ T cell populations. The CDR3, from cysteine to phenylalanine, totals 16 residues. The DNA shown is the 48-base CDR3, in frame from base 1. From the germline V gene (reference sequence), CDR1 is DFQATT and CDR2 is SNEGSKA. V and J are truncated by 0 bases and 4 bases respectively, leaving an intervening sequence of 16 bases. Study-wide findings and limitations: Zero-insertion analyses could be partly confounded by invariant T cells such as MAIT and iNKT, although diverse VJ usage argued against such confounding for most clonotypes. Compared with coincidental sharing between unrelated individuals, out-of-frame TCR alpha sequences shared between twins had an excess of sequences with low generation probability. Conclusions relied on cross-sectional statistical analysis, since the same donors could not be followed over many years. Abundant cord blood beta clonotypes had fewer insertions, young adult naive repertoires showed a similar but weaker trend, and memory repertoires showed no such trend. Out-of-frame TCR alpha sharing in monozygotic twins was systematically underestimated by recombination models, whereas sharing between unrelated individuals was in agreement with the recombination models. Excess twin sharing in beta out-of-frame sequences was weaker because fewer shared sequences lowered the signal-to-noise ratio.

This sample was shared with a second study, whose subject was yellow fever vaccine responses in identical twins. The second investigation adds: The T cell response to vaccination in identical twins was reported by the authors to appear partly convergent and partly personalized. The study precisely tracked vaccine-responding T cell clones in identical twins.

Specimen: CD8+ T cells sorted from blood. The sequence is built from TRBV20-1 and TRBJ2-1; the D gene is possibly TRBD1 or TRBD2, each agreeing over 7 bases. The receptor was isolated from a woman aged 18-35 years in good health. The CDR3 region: CSARDQGGQDYNEQFF. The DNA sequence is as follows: TGCAGTGCTAGAGATCAGGGGGGGCAGGATTACAATGAGCAGTTCTTC.